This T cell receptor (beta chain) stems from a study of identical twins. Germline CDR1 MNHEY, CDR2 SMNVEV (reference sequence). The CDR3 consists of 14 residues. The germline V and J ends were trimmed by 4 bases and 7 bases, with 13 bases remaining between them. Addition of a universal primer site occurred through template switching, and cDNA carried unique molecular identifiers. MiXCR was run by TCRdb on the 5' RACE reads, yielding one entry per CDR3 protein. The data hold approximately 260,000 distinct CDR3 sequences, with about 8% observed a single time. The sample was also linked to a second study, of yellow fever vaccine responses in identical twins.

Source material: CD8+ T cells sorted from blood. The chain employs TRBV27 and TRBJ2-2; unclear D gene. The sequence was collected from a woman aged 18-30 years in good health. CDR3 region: CASSSQDALGELFF. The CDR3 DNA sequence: TGTGCCAGCAGTTCCCAGGACGCCCTCGGGGAGCTGTTTTTT.